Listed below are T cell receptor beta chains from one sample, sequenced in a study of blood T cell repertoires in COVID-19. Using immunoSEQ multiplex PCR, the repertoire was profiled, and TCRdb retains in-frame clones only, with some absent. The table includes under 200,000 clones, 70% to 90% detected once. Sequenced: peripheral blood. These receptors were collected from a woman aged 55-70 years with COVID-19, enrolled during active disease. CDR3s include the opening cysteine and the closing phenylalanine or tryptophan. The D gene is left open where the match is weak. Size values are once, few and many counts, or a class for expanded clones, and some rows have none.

cdr3_nt: TGTGCCAGCAGCCCCGGACAGGACAACTCTGGGGCCAACGTCCTGACTTTC
cdr3_aa: CASSPGQDNSGANVLTF
cdr3_length: 17
d_call: TRBD1
clone_size: -
v_call: TRBV5-6
j_call: TRBJ2-6

cdr3_nt: TGTGCCAGCAGCCAAGGACAGGCCAATCAGCCCCAGCATTTT
cdr3_aa: CASSQGQANQPQHF
cdr3_length: 14
d_call: TRBD1
clone_size: -
v_call: TRBV7-8
j_call: TRBJ1-5

cdr3_nt: TGTGCCAGTAGCTCCGAGGGGCTAGCGGAGCAGTTCTTC
cdr3_aa: CASSSEGLAEQFF
cdr3_length: 13
d_call: -
clone_size: -
v_call: TRBV19
j_call: TRBJ2-1

cdr3_nt: TGTGCCAGTAGTCGCTCCGGACAGGGGGAAAAGTACGAGCAGTACTTC
cdr3_aa: CASSRSGQGEKYEQYF
cdr3_length: 16
d_call: TRBD1
clone_size: -
v_call: TRBV19
j_call: TRBJ2-7

cdr3_nt: TGTGCTCCCACCGAGGACAGCTTGAACACTGAAGCTTTCTTT
cdr3_aa: CAPTEDSLNTEAFF
cdr3_length: 14
d_call: -
clone_size: -
v_call: TRBV6-5
j_call: TRBJ1-1

cdr3_nt: TGTGCCAGCAGTTTATCGACAGCCTCTGGAAACACCATATATTTT
cdr3_aa: CASSLSTASGNTIYF
cdr3_length: 15
d_call: -
clone_size: -
v_call: TRBV27
j_call: TRBJ1-3

cdr3_nt: TGTGCCAGCAGCTCCCTGGGCACCAACTCTGGAAACACCATATATTTT
cdr3_aa: CASSSLGTNSGNTIYF
cdr3_length: 16
d_call: -
clone_size: -
v_call: TRBV7-8
j_call: TRBJ1-3

cdr3_nt: TGTGCCAGTAGTACCTCATTAATGAGGCGAAACACCATATATTTT
cdr3_aa: CASSTSLMRRNTIYF
cdr3_length: 15
d_call: -
clone_size: -
v_call: TRBV19
j_call: TRBJ1-3

cdr3_nt: TGCGCCAGCAGCTTGGAGGGAGGCAGAAATCAGCCCCAGCATTTT
cdr3_aa: CASSLEGGRNQPQHF
cdr3_length: 15
d_call: -
clone_size: once
v_call: TRBV5-1
j_call: TRBJ1-5

cdr3_nt: TGTGCCACCAGTGATTTGGGGCGGGGGGGCCCAGATACGCAGTATTTT
cdr3_aa: CATSDLGRGGPDTQYF
cdr3_length: 16
d_call: TRBD2
clone_size: -
v_call: TRBV24-1
j_call: TRBJ2-3

cdr3_nt: TGTGCCACCAGTGACCACAGGACAGGGAGGACCGGGGAGCTGTTTTTT
cdr3_aa: CATSDHRTGRTGELFF
cdr3_length: 16
d_call: TRBD1
clone_size: -
v_call: TRBV24-1
j_call: TRBJ2-2

cdr3_nt: TGTGCCAGCAGCCAGGGGGTAACTAACTATGGCTACACCTTC
cdr3_aa: CASSQGVTNYGYTF
cdr3_length: 14
d_call: TRBD1
clone_size: once
v_call: TRBV6-2/TRBV6-3
j_call: TRBJ1-2

cdr3_nt: TGTGCCAGCAGCTTGGAACTAGCGGGGACACTTTTTTCCTACGAGCAGTACTTC
cdr3_aa: CASSLELAGTLFSYEQYF
cdr3_length: 18
d_call: TRBD2
clone_size: -
v_call: TRBV7-9
j_call: TRBJ2-7

cdr3_nt: TGTGCCAGCAGCGTAGGTCGAGCGGGAGGGTACGGAGATACGCAGTATTTT
cdr3_aa: CASSVGRAGGYGDTQYF
cdr3_length: 17
d_call: TRBD2
clone_size: -
v_call: TRBV9
j_call: TRBJ2-3

cdr3_nt: TGCGCCAGCAGCCCCCAGGCCGGGACAGCCTACGAGCAGTACTTC
cdr3_aa: CASSPQAGTAYEQYF
cdr3_length: 15
d_call: TRBD1
clone_size: -
v_call: TRBV5-1
j_call: TRBJ2-7

cdr3_nt: TGCGCCAGCTTTTTCCAACAGGGCACTGAAGCTTTCTTT
cdr3_aa: CASFFQQGTEAFF
cdr3_length: 13
d_call: -
clone_size: -
v_call: TRBV5-1
j_call: TRBJ1-1